This is a list of T cell receptor beta chains from one sample in a study of blood T cell repertoires in COVID-19. The data were produced by immunoSEQ multiplex PCR, yet TCRdb's version contains in-frame clones alone and is incomplete. The table records roughly 280,000 clones, approximately 90% of them present only once. The sequencing sample was made of peripheral blood. The receptors here all came from a woman aged 45-65 years who had recovered from COVID-19. The CDR3 runs from the conserved cysteine through the conserved F or W. D genes are given only for firm matches. Clone size appears in some rows only: once, few, many, or a class for an expanded clone.

V gene	J gene	clone size	D gene	CDR3 DNA	CDR3 protein
TRBV19	TRBJ1-2	-	-	TGTGCCAGTAGATCCGGGTCAGACTATGGCTACACCTTC	CASRSGSDYGYTF
TRBV28	TRBJ2-7	-	-	TGTGCCAGCAGTTTCACGATGGGTGAGGGCTACGAGCAGTACTTC	CASSFTMGEGYEQYF
TRBV5-1	TRBJ2-5	-	TRBD1	TGCGCCAGCAGCGGAACACAGGGGGCAAGGCGGGAGACCCAGTACTTC	CASSGTQGARRETQYF
TRBV29-1	TRBJ2-2	-	TRBD1	TGCAGCGTCGACCCAGGGGGCGCAAACACCGGGGAGCTGTTTTTT	CSVDPGGANTGELFF
TRBV6-5	TRBJ1-1	-	TRBD1	TGTGCCAGTCGGGAGGGGGCGTCACGAGCTTTCTTT	CASREGASRAFF
TRBV3-1/TRBV3-2	TRBJ2-7	-	-	TGTGCCAGCAGCCAAACTCGGGGACTCTACGAGCAGTACTTC	CASSQTRGLYEQYF
TRBV5-1	TRBJ1-1	once	-	TGCGCCAGCAGCTTGGCCCGGGAGGGGGAAGCTTTCTTT	CASSLAREGEAFF
TRBV5-1	TRBJ1-5	-	TRBD1	TGCGCCAGCAGCCAAAATCCAACAGGGGTAGGCAATCAGCCCCAGCATTTT	CASSQNPTGVGNQPQHF
TRBV9	TRBJ2-1	-	-	TGTGCCAGCAGCGTAGATATGGGGGGCAATGAGCAGTTCTTC	CASSVDMGGNEQFF
TRBV19	TRBJ1-5	-	TRBD1	TGTGCCAGTAGTGATTTAAAGGGTGGAAACAGGGGGCGACAATCTCAGCCCCAGCATTTT	CASSDLKGGNRGRQSQPQHF
TRBV5-1	TRBJ2-1	-	-	TGCGCCAGCAGCTTGGCTTTGTTTAATGAGCAGTTCTTC	CASSLALFNEQFF
TRBV30	TRBJ2-3	-	TRBD2	TGTGCCTGGAGTTTTACTAGCGGGGCAGCAGATACGCAGTATTTT	CAWSFTSGAADTQYF
TRBV30	TRBJ2-1	once	TRBD1	TGTGCCAGACTACAGGGGACTGAGCAGTTCTTC	CARLQGTEQFF
TRBV9	TRBJ1-3	-	-	TGTGCCAGCAGCGTAGCTTCAGTGTCTGGAAACACCATATATTTT	CASSVASVSGNTIYF
TRBV7-6	TRBJ2-5	-	-	TGTGCCAGCAGTTTCGAAGCCGGGATACAGGAGACCCAGTACTTC	CASSFEAGIQETQYF
TRBV5-1	TRBJ1-4	-	TRBD1	TGCGCCAGCAGCCTCCGGACAGGGGCATCGAATGAAAAACTGTTTTTT	CASSLRTGASNEKLFF
TRBV6-6	TRBJ2-1	-	-	TGTGCCAGCAGTTACGGGGGGGCCAGTCATGAGCAGTTCTTC	CASSYGGASHEQFF
TRBV6-2/TRBV6-3	TRBJ2-6	-	-	TGTGCCAGCAGTTACCAACAGGGAGGGTGGGCCAACGTCCTGACTTTC	CASSYQQGGWANVLTF
TRBV27	TRBJ2-3	-	TRBD2	TGTGCCAGCAGTTTATACCGACTAGCGGGAGTGTCAGATACGCAGTATTTT	CASSLYRLAGVSDTQYF
TRBV28	TRBJ2-3	-	TRBD2	TGTGCCAGCAATCTAGCGGGAGTATTGGATACGCAGTATTTT	CASNLAGVLDTQYF
TRBV4-3	TRBJ1-4	few	-	TGCGCCAGCAGCCAAGGGACAGACTATAATGAAAAACTGTTTTTT	CASSQGTDYNEKLFF
TRBV5-1	TRBJ2-7	-	-	TGCGCCAGCAGCCCCCTTCCGGCAGGGCTTATACACGAGCAGTACTTC	CASSPLPAGLIHEQYF
TRBV6-5	TRBJ2-1	-	-	TGTGCCAGCGTATCGAGACATTACAATGAGCAGTTCTTC	CASVSRHYNEQFF
TRBV4-1	TRBJ2-3	-	-	TGCGCCAGCAGCCAAGAGCAGCGGAGCACAGATACGCAGTATTTT	CASSQEQRSTDTQYF
TRBV7-6	TRBJ1-5	few	-	TGTGCCAGCAGCTTAGGAGCCACCCGCCATCAGCCCCAGCATTTT	CASSLGATRHQPQHF
TRBV18	TRBJ2-3	-	-	TGTGCCAGCTCACCTCTAGACACAGATACGCAGTATTTT	CASSPLDTDTQYF
TRBV2	TRBJ1-1	-	TRBD1	TGTGCCAGCAGCGGACAGGGGGTCACTGAAGCTTTCTTT	CASSGQGVTEAFF
TRBV7-9	TRBJ2-1	-	-	TGTGCCAGCACCAAAACAGGAGAGCAGTTCTTC	CASTKTGEQFF